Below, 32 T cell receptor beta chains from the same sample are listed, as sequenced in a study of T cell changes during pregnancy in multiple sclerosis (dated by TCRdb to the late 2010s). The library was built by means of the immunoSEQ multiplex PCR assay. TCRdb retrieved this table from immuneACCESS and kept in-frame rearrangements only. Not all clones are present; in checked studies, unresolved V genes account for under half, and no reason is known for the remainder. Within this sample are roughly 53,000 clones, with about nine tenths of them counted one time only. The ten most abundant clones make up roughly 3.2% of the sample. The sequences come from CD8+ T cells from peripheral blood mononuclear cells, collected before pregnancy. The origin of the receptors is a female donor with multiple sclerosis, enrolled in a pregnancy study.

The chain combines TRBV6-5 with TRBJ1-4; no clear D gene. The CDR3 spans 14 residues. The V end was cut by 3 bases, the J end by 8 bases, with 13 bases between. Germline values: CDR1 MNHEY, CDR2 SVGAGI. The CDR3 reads CASSYAQRPEKLFF. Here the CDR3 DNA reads TGTGCCAGCAGTTATGCGCAGAGGCCCGAAAAACTGTTTTTT.

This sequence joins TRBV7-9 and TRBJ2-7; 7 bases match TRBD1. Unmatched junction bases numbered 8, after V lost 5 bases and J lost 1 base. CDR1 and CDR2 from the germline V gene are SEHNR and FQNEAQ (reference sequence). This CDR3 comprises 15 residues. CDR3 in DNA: TGTGCCAGCAGCCAAACAGGGGAAAATTCCTACGAGCAGTACTTC. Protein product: CASSQTGENSYEQYF.

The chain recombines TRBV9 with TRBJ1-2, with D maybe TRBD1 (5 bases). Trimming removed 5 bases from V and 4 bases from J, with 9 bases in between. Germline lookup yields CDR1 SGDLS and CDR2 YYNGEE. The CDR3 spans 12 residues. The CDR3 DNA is TGTGCCAGCAGTACGGGGGTCTATGGCTACACCTTC. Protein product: CASSTGVYGYTF.

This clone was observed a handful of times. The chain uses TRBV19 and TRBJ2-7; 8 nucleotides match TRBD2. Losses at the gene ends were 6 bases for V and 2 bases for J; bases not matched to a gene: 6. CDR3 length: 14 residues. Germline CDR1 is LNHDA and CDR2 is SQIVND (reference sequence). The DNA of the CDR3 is TGTGCCAGTAGCCCACGGGGGGGACCCTACGAGCAGTACTTC. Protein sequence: CASSPRGGPYEQYF.

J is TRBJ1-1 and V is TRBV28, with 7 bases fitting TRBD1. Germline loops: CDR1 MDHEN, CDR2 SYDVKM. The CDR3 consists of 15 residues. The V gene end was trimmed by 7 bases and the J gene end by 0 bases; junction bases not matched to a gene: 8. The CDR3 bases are TGTGCCAGCAAACCCTCGGGACAGCTGAACACTGAAGCTTTCTTT. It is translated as CASKPSGQLNTEAFF.

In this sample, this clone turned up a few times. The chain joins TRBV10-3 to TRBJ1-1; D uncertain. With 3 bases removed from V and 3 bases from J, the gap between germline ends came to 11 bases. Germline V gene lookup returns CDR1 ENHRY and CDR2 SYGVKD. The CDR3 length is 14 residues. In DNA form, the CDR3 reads TGTGCCATCAGTGACCCCGCTCGGGACACTGAAGCTTTCTTT. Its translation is CAISDPARDTEAFF.

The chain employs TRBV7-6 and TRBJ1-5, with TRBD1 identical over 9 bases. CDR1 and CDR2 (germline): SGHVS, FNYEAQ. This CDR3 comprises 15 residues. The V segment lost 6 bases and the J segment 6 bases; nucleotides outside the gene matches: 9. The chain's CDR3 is CASSPGTGLGQPQHF. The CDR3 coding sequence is TGTGCCAGCAGTCCCGGGACAGGGCTGGGTCAGCCCCAGCATTTT.

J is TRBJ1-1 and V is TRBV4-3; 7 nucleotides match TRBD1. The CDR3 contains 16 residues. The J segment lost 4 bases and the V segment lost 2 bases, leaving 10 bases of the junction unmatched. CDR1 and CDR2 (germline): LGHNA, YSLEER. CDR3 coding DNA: TGCGCCAGCAGCCAACTTATGACAGGGTGGAGCACTGAAGCTTTCTTT. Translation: CASSQLMTGWSTEAFF.

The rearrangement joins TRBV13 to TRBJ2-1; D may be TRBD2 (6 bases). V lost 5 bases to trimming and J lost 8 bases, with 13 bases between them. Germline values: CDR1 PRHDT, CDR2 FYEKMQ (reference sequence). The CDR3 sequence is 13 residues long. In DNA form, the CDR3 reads TGTGCCAGCAGCCCTACTAGCACGGATGAGCAGTTCTTC. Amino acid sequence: CASSPTSTDEQFF. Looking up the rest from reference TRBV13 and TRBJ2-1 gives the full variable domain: AAGVIQSPRHLIKEKRETATLKCYPIPRHDTVYWYQQGPGQDPQFLISFYEKMQSDKGSIPDRFSAQQFSDYHSELNMSSLELGDSALYFCASSPTSTDEQFFGPGTRLTVL.

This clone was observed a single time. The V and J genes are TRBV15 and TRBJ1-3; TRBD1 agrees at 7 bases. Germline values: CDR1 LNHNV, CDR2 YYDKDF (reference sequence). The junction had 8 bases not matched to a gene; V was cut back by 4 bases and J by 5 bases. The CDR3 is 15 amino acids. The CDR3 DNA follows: TGTGCCACCAGCAATGAAGACAGGGAAAGAAACACCATATATTTT. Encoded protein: CATSNEDRERNTIYF.

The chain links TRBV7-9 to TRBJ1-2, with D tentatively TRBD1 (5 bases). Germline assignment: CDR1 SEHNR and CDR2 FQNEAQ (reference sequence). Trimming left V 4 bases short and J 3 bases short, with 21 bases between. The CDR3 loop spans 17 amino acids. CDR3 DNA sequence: TGTGCCAGCAGCTCCAGCGACAGAGACCTTAGTGACTATGGCTACACCTTC. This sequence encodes CASSSSDRDLSDYGYTF.

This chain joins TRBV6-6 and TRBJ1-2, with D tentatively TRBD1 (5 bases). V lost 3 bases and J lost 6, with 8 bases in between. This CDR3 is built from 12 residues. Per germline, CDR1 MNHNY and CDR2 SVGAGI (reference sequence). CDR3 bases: TGTGCCAGCAGTTATTTAGGGGATGGCTACACCTTC. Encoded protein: CASSYLGDGYTF.

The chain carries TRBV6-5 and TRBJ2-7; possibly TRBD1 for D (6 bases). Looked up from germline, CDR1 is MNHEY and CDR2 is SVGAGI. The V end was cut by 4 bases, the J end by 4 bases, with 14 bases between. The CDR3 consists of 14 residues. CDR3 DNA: TGTGCCAGCAGTTCAACAGGGACCGAATACGAGCAGTACTTC. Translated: CASSSTGTEYEQYF.

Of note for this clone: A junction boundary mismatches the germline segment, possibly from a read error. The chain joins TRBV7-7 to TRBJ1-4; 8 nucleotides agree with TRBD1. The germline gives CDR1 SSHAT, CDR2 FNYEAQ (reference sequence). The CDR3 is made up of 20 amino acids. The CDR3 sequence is CASSSHGTGHRLSTNEKLFF. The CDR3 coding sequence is TGTGCTAGCAGCTCCCACGGGACAGGACATCGTCTTTCAACTAATGAAAAACTGTTTTTT.

The CDR3, as DNA: TGTGCCAGCAGCCTCGGACAGATAGACTTTTCCTACGAGCAGTACTTC. Protein product: CASSLGQIDFSYEQYF. The rearrangement uses TRBV7-2 and TRBJ2-7; D perhaps matches TRBD1 (6 bases). The germline V gene encodes CDR1 SGHTA and CDR2 FQGNSA. CDR3 length: 16 amino acids. The V and J ends lost 5 bases and 1 base respectively, with 18 bases between them. The full variable domain, rest sourced from reference TRBV7-2 and TRBJ2-7, is GAGVSQSPSNKVTEKGKDVELRCDPISGHTALYWYRQSLGQGLEFLIYFQGNSAPDKSGLPSDRFSAERTGGSVSTLTIQRTQQEDSAVYLCASSLGQIDFSYEQYFGPGTRLTVT.

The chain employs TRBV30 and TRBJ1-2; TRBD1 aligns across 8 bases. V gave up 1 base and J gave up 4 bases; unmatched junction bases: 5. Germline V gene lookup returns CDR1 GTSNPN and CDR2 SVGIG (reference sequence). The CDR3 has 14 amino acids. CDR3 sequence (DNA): TGTGCCTGGAGTGCGACAGGGGCGGGCTATGGCTACACCTTC. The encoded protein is CAWSATGAGYGYTF.

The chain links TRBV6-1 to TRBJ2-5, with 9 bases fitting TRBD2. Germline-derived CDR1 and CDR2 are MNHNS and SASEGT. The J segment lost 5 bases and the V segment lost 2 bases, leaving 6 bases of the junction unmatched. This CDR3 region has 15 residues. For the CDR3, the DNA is TGTGCCAGCAGTGAATCCAGCGGGGGGCCGGAGACCCAGTACTTC. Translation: CASSESSGGPETQYF.

The CDR3 region is CASSRYGGASTDTQYF. The CDR3 nucleotides are TGTGCCAGCAGTCGGTACGGGGGGGCAAGCACAGATACGCAGTATTTT. The V and J genes are TRBV6-4 and TRBJ2-3; 8 bases fit TRBD2. Trimming at V came to 5 bases and at J to 0 bases, leaving 7 bases not matched to a gene. Looked up from germline, CDR1 is MRHNA and CDR2 is SNTAGT. The CDR3 has 16 amino acids.

CDR3 residues: CASLGQDYGYTF. The DNA for the CDR3 is TGTGCCAGCCTTGGGCAGGACTATGGCTACACCTTC. The chain carries TRBV6-6 and TRBJ1-2; D is ambiguous. The CDR3 covers 12 residues. Trimming pared 8 bases from V and 3 bases from J, leaving 10 bases between. CDR1 and CDR2 (germline): MNHNY, SVGAGI (reference sequence).

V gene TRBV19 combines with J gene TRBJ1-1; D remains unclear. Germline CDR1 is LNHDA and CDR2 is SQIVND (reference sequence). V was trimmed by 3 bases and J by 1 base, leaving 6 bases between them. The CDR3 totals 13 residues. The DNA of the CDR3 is TGTGCCAGTAGTATTAGCGCGAACACTGAAGCTTTCTTT. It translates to CASSISANTEAFF.

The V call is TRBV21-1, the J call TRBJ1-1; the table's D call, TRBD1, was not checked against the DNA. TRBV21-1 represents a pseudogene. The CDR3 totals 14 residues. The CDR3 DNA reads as TGTGCCAGCTGGCAGGGCCACATGAACACTGAAGCTTTCTTT. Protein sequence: CASWQGHMNTEAFF.

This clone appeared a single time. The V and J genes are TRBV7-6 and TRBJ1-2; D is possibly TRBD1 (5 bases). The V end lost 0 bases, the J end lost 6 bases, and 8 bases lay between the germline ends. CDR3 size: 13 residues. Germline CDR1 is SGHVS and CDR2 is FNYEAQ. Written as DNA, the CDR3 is TGTGCCAGCAGCTTAGCCGGGGGAAATGGCTACACCTTC. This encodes CASSLAGGNGYTF.

CDR3 in DNA: TGCGCCAGCAGATTAACAGCACCCACCTCCTACGAGCAGTACTTC. Its protein product is CASRLTAPTSYEQYF. The rearrangement joins TRBV10-1 to TRBJ2-7, with no clear D. Germline lookup yields CDR1 WNHNN and CDR2 SYGVQD (reference sequence). V lost 6 bases and J lost 0, with 15 bases in between. CDR3 size: 15 residues.

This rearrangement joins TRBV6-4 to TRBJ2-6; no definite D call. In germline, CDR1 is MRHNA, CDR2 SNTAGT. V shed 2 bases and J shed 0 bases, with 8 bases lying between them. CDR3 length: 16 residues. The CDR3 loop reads CASSDAGYSGANVLTF. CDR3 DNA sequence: TGTGCCAGCAGTGACGCAGGTTACTCTGGGGCCAACGTCCTGACTTTC.

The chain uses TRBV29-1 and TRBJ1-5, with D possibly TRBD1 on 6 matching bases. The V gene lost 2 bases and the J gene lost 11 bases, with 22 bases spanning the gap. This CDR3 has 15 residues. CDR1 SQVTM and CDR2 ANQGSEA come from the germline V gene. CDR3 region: CSVEFGEGRSGAQHF. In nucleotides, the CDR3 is TGCAGCGTTGAATTCGGGGAGGGCCGATCAGGGGCCCAGCATTTT.

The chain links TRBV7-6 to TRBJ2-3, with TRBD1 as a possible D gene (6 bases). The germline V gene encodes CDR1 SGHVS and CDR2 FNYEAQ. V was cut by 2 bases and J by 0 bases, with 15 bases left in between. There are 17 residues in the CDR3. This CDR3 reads CASSLPEQGTSTDTQYF. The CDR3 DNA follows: TGTGCCAGCAGCTTACCGGAACAGGGCACTAGCACAGATACGCAGTATTTT.

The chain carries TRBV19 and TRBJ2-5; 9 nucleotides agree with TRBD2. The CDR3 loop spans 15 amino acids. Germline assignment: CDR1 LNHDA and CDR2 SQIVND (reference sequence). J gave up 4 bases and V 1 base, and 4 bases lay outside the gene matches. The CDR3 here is CASSIGSTSGETQYF. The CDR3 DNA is TGTGCCAGTAGTATAGGTTCGACTAGCGGAGAGACCCAGTACTTC.

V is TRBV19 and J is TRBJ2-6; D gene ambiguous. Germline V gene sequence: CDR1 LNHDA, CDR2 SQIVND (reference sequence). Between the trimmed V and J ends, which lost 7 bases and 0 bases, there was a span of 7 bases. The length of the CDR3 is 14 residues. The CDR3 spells CASNPSSGANVLTF. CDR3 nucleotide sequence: TGTGCCAGTAATCCTAGCTCTGGGGCCAACGTCCTGACTTTC.

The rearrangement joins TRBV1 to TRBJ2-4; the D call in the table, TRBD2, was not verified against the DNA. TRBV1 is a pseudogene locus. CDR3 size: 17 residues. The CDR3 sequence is CTSSPSPTSGGQNIQYF. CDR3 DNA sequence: TGCACCAGCAGCCCCTCACCGACTAGCGGGGGCCAAAACATTCAGTACTTC.

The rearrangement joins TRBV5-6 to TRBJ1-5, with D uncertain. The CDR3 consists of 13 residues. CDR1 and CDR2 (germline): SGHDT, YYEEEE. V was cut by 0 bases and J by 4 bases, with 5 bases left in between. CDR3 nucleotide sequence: TGTGCCAGCAGCTTGGGCGATAATCAGCCCCAGCATTTT. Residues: CASSLGDNQPQHF.

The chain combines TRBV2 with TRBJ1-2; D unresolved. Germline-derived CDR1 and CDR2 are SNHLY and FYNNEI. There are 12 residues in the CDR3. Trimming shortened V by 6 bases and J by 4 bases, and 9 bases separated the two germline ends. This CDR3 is CASRPPIYGYTF. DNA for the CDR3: TGTGCCAGCAGGCCACCTATCTATGGCTACACCTTC.

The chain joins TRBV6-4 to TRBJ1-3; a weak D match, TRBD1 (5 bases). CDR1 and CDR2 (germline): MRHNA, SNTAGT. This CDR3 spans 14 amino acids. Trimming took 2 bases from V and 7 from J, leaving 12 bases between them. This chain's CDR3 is CASSDRDSRNTIYF. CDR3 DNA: TGTGCCAGCAGTGACAGGGACTCTCGGAACACCATATATTTT.